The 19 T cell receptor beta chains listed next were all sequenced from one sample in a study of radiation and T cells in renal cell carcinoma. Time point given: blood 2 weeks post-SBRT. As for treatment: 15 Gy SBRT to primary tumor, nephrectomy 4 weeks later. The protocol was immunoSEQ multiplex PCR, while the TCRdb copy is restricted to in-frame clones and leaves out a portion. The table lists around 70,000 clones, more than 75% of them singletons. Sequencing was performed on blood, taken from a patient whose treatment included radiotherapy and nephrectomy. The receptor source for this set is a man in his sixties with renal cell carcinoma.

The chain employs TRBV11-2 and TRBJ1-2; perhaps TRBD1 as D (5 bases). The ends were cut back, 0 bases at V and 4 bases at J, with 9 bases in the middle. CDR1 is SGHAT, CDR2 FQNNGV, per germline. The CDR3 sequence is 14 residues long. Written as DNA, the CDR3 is TGTGCCAGCAGCTTAGAAACAGGATCCTATGGCTACACCTTC. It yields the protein CASSLETGSYGYTF. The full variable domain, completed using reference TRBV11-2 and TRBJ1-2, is EAGVAQSPRYKIIEKRQSVAFWCNPISGHATLYWYQQILGQGPKLLIQFQNNGVVDDSQLPKDRFSAERLKGVDSTLKIQPAKLEDSAVYLCASSLETGSYGYTFGSGTRLTVV.

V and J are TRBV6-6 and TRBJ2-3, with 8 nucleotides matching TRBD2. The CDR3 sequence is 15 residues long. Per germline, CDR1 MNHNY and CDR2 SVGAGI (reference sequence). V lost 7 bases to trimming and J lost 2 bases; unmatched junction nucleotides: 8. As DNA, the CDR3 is TGTGCCAGCAATGGGGTAGCGGGACCCACAGATACGCAGTATTTT. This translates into CASNGVAGPTDTQYF.

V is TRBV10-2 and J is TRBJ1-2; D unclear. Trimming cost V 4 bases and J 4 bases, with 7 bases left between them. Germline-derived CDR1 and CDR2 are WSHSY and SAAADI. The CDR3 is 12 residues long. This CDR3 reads CASSAAAYGYTF. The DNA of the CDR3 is TGCGCCAGCAGTGCGGCGGCCTATGGCTACACCTTC.

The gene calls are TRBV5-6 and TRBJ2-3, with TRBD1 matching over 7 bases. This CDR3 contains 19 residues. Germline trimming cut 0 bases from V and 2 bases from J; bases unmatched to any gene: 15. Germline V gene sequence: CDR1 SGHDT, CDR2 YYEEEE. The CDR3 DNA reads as TGTGCCAGCAGCTTGGCTGCAGGGGGAGTTAGCCCGTTCACAGATACGCAGTATTTT. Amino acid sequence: CASSLAAGGVSPFTDTQYF.

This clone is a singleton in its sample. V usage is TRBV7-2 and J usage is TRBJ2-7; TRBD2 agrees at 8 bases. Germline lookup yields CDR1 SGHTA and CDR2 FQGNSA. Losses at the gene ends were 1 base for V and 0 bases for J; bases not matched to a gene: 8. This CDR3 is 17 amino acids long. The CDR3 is CASSLVLAGLSSYEQYF. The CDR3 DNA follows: TGTGCCAGCAGCTTAGTCCTAGCGGGCCTTAGCTCCTACGAGCAGTACTTC.

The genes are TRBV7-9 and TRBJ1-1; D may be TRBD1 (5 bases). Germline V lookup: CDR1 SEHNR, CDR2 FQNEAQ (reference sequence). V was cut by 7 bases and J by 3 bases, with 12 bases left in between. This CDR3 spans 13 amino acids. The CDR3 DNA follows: TGTGCCAGCATGAATGGGGGAGACACTGAAGCTTTCTTT. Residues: CASMNGGDTEAFF.

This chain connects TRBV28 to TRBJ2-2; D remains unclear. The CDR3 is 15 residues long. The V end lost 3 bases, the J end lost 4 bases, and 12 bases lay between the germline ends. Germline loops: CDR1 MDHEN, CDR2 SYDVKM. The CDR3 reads CASSFHLPSTGELFF. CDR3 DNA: TGTGCCAGCAGTTTCCACCTTCCAAGCACCGGGGAGCTGTTTTTT.

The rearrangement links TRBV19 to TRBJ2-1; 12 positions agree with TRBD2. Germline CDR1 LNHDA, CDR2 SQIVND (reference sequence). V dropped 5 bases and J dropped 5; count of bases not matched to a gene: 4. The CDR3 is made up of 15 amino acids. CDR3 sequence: CASSPTSGSHNEQFF. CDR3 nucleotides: TGTGCCAGTAGTCCGACTAGCGGGAGCCACAATGAGCAGTTCTTC.

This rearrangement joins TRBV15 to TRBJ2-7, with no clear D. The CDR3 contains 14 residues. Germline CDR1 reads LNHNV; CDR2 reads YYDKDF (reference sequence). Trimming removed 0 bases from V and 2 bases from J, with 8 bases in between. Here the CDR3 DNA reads TGTGCCACCAGCAGAGATAAAGGGCCCTACGAGCAGTACTTC. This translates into CATSRDKGPYEQYF.

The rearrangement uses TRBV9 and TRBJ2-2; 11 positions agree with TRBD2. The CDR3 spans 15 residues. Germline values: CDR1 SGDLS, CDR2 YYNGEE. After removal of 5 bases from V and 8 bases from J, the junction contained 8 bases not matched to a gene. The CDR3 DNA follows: TGTGCCAGCAGGCAGACTAGCGGGAATGGTGGGGAGCTGTTTTTT. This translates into CASRQTSGNGGELFF.

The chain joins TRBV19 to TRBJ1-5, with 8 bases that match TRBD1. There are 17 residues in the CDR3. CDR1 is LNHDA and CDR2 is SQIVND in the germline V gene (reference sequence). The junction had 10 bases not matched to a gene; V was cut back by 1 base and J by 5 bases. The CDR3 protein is CASSIGGGRQGHQPQHF. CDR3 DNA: TGTGCCAGTAGTATAGGAGGGGGAAGACAGGGGCATCAGCCCCAGCATTTT.

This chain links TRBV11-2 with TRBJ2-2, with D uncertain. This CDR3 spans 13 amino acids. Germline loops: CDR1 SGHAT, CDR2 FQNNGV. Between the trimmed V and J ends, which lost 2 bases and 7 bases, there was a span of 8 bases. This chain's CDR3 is CASSLFVIGELFF. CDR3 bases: TGTGCCAGCAGCTTATTTGTGATCGGGGAGCTGTTTTTT. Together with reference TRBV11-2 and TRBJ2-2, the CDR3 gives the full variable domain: EAGVAQSPRYKIIEKRQSVAFWCNPISGHATLYWYQQILGQGPKLLIQFQNNGVVDDSQLPKDRFSAERLKGVDSTLKIQPAKLEDSAVYLCASSLFVIGELFFGEGSRLTVL.

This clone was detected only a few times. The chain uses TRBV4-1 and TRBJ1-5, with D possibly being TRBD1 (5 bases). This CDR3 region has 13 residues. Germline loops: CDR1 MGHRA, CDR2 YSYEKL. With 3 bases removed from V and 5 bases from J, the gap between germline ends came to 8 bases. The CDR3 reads CASSHMGDQPQHF. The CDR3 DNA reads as TGCGCCAGCAGCCATATGGGGGATCAGCCCCAGCATTTT.

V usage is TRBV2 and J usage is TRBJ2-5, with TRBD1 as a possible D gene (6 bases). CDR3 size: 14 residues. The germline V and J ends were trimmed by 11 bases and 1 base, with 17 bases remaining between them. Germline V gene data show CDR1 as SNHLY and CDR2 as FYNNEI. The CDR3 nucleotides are TGTGCCGCAAGTAACAGGGAAGTCCAAGAGACCCAGTACTTC. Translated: CAASNREVQETQYF.

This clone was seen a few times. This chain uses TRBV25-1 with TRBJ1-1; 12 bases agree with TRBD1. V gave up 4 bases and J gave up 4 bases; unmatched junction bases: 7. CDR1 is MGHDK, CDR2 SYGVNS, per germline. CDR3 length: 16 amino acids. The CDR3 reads CASSGTWDRGLTEAFF. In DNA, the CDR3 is TGTGCCAGCAGTGGGACTTGGGACAGGGGGCTCACTGAAGCTTTCTTT.

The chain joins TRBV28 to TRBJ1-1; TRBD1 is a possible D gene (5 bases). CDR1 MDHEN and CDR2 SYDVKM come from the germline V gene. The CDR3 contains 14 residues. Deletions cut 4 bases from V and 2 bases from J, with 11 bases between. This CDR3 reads CASSSGGANTEAFF. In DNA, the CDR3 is TGTGCCAGCAGTTCCGGAGGGGCAAACACTGAAGCTTTCTTT.

CDR3 loop: CASSNTRDRGHQETQYF. The CDR3 DNA is TGTGCCAGCAGCAACACCCGGGACAGGGGGCATCAAGAGACCCAGTACTTC. The chain uses TRBV7-9 and TRBJ2-5; 12 nucleotides agree with TRBD1. With V trimmed by 5 bases and J by 2 bases, 9 bases remained unmatched. The CDR3 runs to 17 residues. Per the germline V gene, CDR1 is SEHNR and CDR2 is FQNEAQ (reference sequence). The variable domain in full, with the rest retrieved from reference TRBV7-9 and TRBJ2-5, is DTGVSQNPRHKITKRGQNVTFRCDPISEHNRLYWYRQTLGQGPEFLTYFQNEAQLEKSRLLSDRFSAERPKGSFSTLEIQRTEQGDSAMYLCASSNTRDRGHQETQYFGPGTRLLVL.

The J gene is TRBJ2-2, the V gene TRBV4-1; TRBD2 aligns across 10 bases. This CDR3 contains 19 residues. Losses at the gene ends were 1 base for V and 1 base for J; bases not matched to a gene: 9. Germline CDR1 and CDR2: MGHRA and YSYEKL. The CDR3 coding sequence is TGCGCCAGCAGCCAAGTTGGGCACGGACTAGCGGTGAACACCGGGGAGCTGTTTTTT. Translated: CASSQVGHGLAVNTGELFF.

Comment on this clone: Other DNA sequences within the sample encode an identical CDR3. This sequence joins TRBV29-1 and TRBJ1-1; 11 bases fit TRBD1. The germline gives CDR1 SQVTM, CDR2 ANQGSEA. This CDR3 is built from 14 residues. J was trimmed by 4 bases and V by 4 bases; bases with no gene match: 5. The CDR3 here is CSVGGGTGGTEAFF. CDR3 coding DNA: TGCAGCGTTGGGGGGGGGACAGGGGGCACTGAAGCTTTCTTT. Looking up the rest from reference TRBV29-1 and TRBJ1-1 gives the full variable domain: SAVISQKPSRDICQRGTSLTIQCQVDSQVTMMFWYRQQPGQSLTLIATANQGSEATYESGFVIDKFPISRPNLTFSTLTVSNMSPEDSSIYLCSVGGGTGGTEAFFGQGTRLTVV.